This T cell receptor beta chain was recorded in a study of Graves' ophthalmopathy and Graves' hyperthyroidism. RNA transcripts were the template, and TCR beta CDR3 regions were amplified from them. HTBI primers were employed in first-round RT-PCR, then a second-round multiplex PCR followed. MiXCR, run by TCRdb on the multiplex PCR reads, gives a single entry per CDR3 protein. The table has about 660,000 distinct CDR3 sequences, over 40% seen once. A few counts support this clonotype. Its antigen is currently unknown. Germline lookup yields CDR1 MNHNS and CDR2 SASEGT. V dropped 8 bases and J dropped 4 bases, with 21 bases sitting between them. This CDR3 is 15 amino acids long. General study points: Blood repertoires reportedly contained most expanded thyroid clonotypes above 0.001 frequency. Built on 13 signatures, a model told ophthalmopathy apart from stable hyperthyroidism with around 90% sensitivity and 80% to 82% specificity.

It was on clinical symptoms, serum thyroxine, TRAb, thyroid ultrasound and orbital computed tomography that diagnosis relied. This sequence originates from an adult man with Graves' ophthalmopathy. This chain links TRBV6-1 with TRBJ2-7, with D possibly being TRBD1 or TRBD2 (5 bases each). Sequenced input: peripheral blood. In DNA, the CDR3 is TGTGCCAGCCGCTTTCAACATCGAGGGGCTTACGAGCAGTACTTC. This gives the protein CASRFQHRGAYEQYF.